Detailed here is one T cell receptor beta chain. The target of this receptor is not known. No per-base quality is available; no much larger clone lies one base away. The time point label for this specimen denotes: cells obtained before transplantation from donor or recipient. CD3+CD4+ and CD3+CD8+ populations were FACS-sorted from unstimulated pre-transplant donor and recipient cells taken from spleen or lymph nodes. Library preparation used the immunoSEQ multiplex PCR assay. For most patients, genomic DNA was isolated using the Qiagen DNeasy Blood and Tissue Kit and was shipped frozen to Adaptive Biotechnologies for TCR sequencing. Adaptive Biotechnologies carried out high-throughput TCR-beta CDR3 sequencing of genomic DNA for most patients. The source study handled its data this way. Adaptive's ImmunoSEQ software was the source of the TCR sequencing data for roughly 19 patients, while a few other patients were processed with MiXCR and VDJtools. CD4 versus CD8 sorting errors were corrected by removing sequences found in both subsets at a frequency ratio below 5:1. CDR3 nucleotide sequences shared between donor and recipient were removed because the origin of such sequences could not be assigned. To count as alloreactive, a clone needed at least 2-fold expansion over unstimulated cells and a minimum CFSE-low frequency of 0.002% (template counts) or 0.001% (read counts). Clones were considered mappable if detected in sequenced pre-transplant spleen, lymph node, or MLR CFSE-low populations of the donor or recipient. The cumulative frequency of alloreactive clones was calculated as a percentage of all sequences, weighted by copy number. TCRdb limited this immuneACCESS table to in-frame rearrangements with V and J called. A share of clones is missing; checked studies link under half to unresolved V genes, and the rest is unexplained. V, J and clone size are taken as reported in that table, and D and trimming were inferred from the DNA itself. The sample yields roughly 97,000 clones; roughly nine tenths were counted once. The ten largest clonotypes hold over 0.7% of the sample.

The source of the sample is a study of graft-versus-host responses after intestinal transplantation (dated by TCRdb to about 2021). Study-wide context: The transplants that recipients received were multivisceral, liver-intestinal, or isolated intestinal. Every recipient was given anti-thymocyte globulin induction, then maintenance tacrolimus and steroids for around three years. Bulk TCR-beta CDR3 sequencing was used to track graft-versus-host and host-versus-graft alloreactive T cell clones in the graft, circulation and bone marrow after intestinal transplantation. To identify alloreactive clones, pre-transplant mixed lymphocyte reaction products were sequenced and then compared with unstimulated pre-transplant donor and recipient T cells. The cohort enrolled about two dozen intestinal transplant recipients including one retransplant, and 3 patients lacking pretransplant specimens were excluded. Donor T cell macrochimerism was defined as a peak of at least 4% donor T cells among recipient peripheral blood mononuclear cells. Rather than being sequenced by the commercial service, samples from a few later patients were sequenced in-house on an Illumina MiSeq and processed with MiXCR. The paper as a whole reports these results and caveats: In patients with donor T cell macrochimerism, the allografts had high GvH to HvG T cell clonal ratios. Conclusions were limited by the relatively low number and heterogeneity of intestinal transplant patients. GvH clones were detected in recipient bone marrow, and some of these GvH clones were observed earlier in ileal mucosa or blood, consistent with an intestinal mucosal origin. Early after transplant, peak levels of circulating GvH clones were associated with declines in HvG clones.

Sample: unstimulated CD4+ T cells sorted from spleen or lymph node cells, taken before intestinal transplant. This clonotype was sampled from a human donor who received an intestinal transplant.

The CDR3 amino acid sequence is: CASSSQGGGYGYTF. The sequence in DNA is TGTGCCAGCAGTTCACAGGGGGGAGGCTATGGCTACACCTTC. The rearrangement combines TRBV6-6 with TRBJ1-2; 8 of the junction bases match TRBD1. From the cysteine through the phenylalanine, the CDR3 covers 14 amino acids. Of the read, only the CDR3 DNA is kept; its 42 bases are in frame from base 1. The germline V gene encodes CDR1 MNHNY and CDR2 SVGAGI (reference sequence). For this chain, trimming is 4 bases at the V end and 4 bases at the J end, and the number of junction bases without a gene match is 5.